This T cell receptor beta chain was obtained from a study of T cell responses to AZD1222 COVID-19 vaccine. The study, taken as a whole, reports: Nearly half of spike-specific TCRs reportedly go after variant regions that carry no mutations.

CDR1 and CDR2 (germline): MNHEY, SVGAGI. V lost 1 base and J lost 6, with 16 bases in between. The CDR3 sequence is 16 residues long. Generated by immunoSEQ multiplex PCR, the TCRdb table keeps only in-frame clones and is missing some. The sample has over 150,000 clones; roughly 90% are singletons. Comments on this clone: Its target is not known.

This clonotype was sampled from an adult in good health. Source: peripheral blood, taken on day 0 of MenACWY control vaccination. The V and J genes are TRBV6-5 and TRBJ2-1; tentatively, D is TRBD2 (5 bases). The CDR3 spells CASSYYPAEEGNEQFF. CDR3 nucleotide sequence: TGTGCCAGCAGTTACTACCCGGCTGAAGAGGGCAATGAGCAGTTCTTC.